This T cell receptor beta chain emerged from a study of blood T cell repertoires in COVID-19. Sequencing used immunoSEQ multiplex PCR; TCRdb keeps in-frame clones, though not all of them. The sample shows around 57,000 clones, 88% of them seen only once. CDR1 and CDR2 from the germline V gene are SQVTM and ANQGSEA. The junction had 6 bases not matched to a gene; V was cut back by 5 bases and J by 6 bases. This CDR3 is built from 12 residues. The clonotype comes from a human donor in a cohort sampled during active COVID-19. This chain connects TRBV29-1 to TRBJ2-7; 8 nucleotides line up with TRBD1. The sample comprised peripheral blood. The CDR3 loop reads CSVRQGSGEQYF. The CDR3 nucleotides are TGCAGCGTTAGACAGGGGTCAGGCGAGCAGTACTTC.